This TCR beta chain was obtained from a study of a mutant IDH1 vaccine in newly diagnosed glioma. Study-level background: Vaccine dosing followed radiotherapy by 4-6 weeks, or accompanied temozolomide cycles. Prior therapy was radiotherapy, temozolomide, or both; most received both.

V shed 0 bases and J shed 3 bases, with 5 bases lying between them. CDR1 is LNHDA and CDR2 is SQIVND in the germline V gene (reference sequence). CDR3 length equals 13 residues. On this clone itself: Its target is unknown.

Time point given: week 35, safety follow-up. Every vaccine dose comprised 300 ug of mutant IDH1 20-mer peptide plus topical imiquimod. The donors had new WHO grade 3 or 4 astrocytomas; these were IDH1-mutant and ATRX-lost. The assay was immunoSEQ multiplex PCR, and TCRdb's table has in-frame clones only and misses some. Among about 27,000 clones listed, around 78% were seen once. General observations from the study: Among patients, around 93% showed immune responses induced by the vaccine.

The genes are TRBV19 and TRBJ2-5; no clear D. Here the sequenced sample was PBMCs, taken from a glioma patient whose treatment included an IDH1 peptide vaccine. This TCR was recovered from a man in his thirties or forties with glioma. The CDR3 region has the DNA TGTGCCAGTAGTATAGATGGGGAAGAGACCCAGTACTTC. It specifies CASSIDGEETQYF.